The entry below gives a single T cell receptor (beta chain) sequence along with its context. Its antigen remains unidentified. This entry is derived from a study of beta chain features in type 1 diabetes. Study conclusions and caveats: For cells with high TCR expression, cDNA sequencing could yield over-representation. Type 1 diabetes patients had VDJ junctions that carried fewer insertions and more deletions.

This CDR3 comprises 13 residues. V was cut by 3 bases and J by 0 bases, with 8 bases left in between. Germline CDR1 and CDR2: SQVTM and ANQGSEA. Investigators reverse transcribed all isolated RNA, so they sequenced expressed TCRB transcripts. It was found that naive, central memory and regulatory T cell samples averaged about 3.4 million reads. Using immunoSEQ multiplex PCR, the repertoire was profiled, and TCRdb retains in-frame clones only, with some absent. The sample lists hundreds of thousands of clones; approximately 12% were seen once. This receptor was identified in a man younger than 30 in good health. This chain joins TRBV29-1 and TRBJ1-1, with D uncertain. Source material: naive CD4+ T cells from blood. CDR3 region: CSVEGRLNTEAFF. The CDR3 bases are TGCAGCGTTGAGGGCAGACTGAACACTGAAGCTTTCTTT.